What follows are 15 T cell receptor beta chains derived from one specimen sequenced in a study of blood T cells in healthy people across ages. Primers used in a second PCR of roughly 6 to 12 cycles were a sample-barcoded 5' primer and a J-beta primer mix. TCRdb re-derived calls from the 5' RACE reads in MiXCR, one entry per CDR3 protein. This table has over 1,500,000 distinct CDR3 sequences, roughly 43% appearing once. Sample: blood. These receptors originate from a human donor in good health.

This clonotype was found a few times. CDR3 DNA sequence: TGTGCCAGCAGCTTGATGCCGGGGGGGCCCTACGAGCAGTACTTC. Protein product: CASSLMPGGPYEQYF. The V gene is TRBV7-2, the J gene TRBJ2-7; 8 bases are shared with TRBD2. J lost 2 bases, V lost 3 bases, and 6 bases had no gene match. CDR1 is SGHTA, CDR2 FQGNSA, per germline. This CDR3 contains 15 residues.

The J gene is TRBJ1-2, the V gene TRBV20-1; 8 bases agree with TRBD1. The V gene's germline CDR1 is DFQATT and CDR2 SNEGSKA (reference sequence). The CDR3 totals 12 residues. The trim removed 4 bases at V and 6 bases at J, leaving 4 bases unmatched. CDR3 sequence reads: CSANGQGDGYTF. CDR3 sequence (DNA): TGCAGTGCTAATGGACAGGGTGATGGCTACACCTTC.

This clonotype was observed a handful of times. The chain uses TRBV20-1 and TRBJ2-1; D is perhaps TRBD2 (6 bases). CDR1 and CDR2 (germline): DFQATT, SNEGSKA (reference sequence). The CDR3 sequence is 15 residues long. Trimming took 3 bases from V and 2 from J, leaving 14 bases between them. For the CDR3, the DNA is TGCAGTGCTAGTGTTGGGGGGATGGCCTACAATGAGCAGTTCTTC. This encodes CSASVGGMAYNEQFF.

The CDR3 nucleotides read TGCAGCGTTGTGGGGGGGTTGTCCTACGAGCAGTACTTC. Encoded protein: CSVVGGLSYEQYF. The genes are TRBV29-1 and TRBJ2-7; 7 bases align to TRBD2. V gave up 4 bases and J gave up 1 base; unmatched junction bases: 4. Per germline, CDR1 SQVTM and CDR2 ANQGSEA. The CDR3 has 13 amino acids.

This clonotype was seen a handful of times. For the CDR3, the DNA is TGTGCCATTCCTCATGCCGGGACAGCTAACTCTGGGGCCAACGTCCTGACTTTC. Its translation is CAIPHAGTANSGANVLTF. The chain links TRBV2 to TRBJ2-6, with 7 nucleotides matching TRBD1. The CDR3 sequence is 18 residues long. Germline-derived CDR1 and CDR2 are SNHLY and FYNNEI. With V trimmed by 10 bases and J by 0 bases, 15 bases remained unmatched.

This sequence joins TRBV5-1 and TRBJ1-1; D is perhaps TRBD1 (5 bases). V was clipped by 1 base and J by 7 bases, with 11 bases between them. Germline CDR1 SGHRS, CDR2 YFSETQ. The CDR3 length is 13 residues. The CDR3 bases are TGCGCCAGCAGCTTGAGTAACAGGTATGAAGCTTTCTTT. It specifies CASSLSNRYEAFF.

The rearrangement uses TRBV20-1 and TRBJ2-3; tentative D call: TRBD2 (5 bases). CDR1 and CDR2 from the germline V gene are DFQATT and SNEGSKA (reference sequence). The CDR3 contains 15 residues. V lost 0 bases to trimming and J lost 4 bases, with 14 bases between them. DNA for the CDR3: TGCAGTGCTAGAGATCCCTGGGCCGGGGCAGATACGCAGTATTTT. This translates into CSARDPWAGADTQYF.

In the case of this clonotype: An end of the junction differs from the germline gene, which may be a read error. The chain recombines TRBV6-5 with TRBJ1-2; maybe TRBD1 (5 bases). This CDR3 has 14 amino acids. The V gene's germline CDR1 is MNHEY and CDR2 SVGAGI. The chain's CDR3 is CTSSYNRDFYGYTF. CDR3 DNA: TGTACCAGCAGTTACAATAGGGACTTCTATGGCTACACCTTC.

In this sample, this clonotype turned up many times. The rearrangement links TRBV2 to TRBJ1-1; maybe TRBD1 (6 bases). V was cut by 6 bases and J by 6 bases, with 14 bases left in between. The length of the CDR3 is 13 residues. Germline V gene sequence: CDR1 SNHLY, CDR2 FYNNEI. The DNA for the CDR3 is TGTGCCAGCAGGGCCAGGGGAGGGTCTGAAGCTTTCTTT. Encoded protein: CASRARGGSEAFF.

V and J are TRBV7-8 and TRBJ1-1; a possible D gene is TRBD1 (5 bases). The V end was cut by 4 bases, the J end by 1 base, with 25 bases between. The V gene's germline CDR1 is SGHVS and CDR2 FQNEAQ. The CDR3 is 19 residues long. CDR3 region: CASSSSLLDSPYGNTEAFF. CDR3 DNA sequence: TGTGCCAGCAGCTCCTCATTACTAGACAGCCCGTATGGGAACACTGAAGCTTTCTTT.

This clonotype was detected many times. The V call is TRBV4-3, the J call TRBJ2-7, with TRBD2 as a possible D gene (6 bases). Trimming cost V 3 bases and J 0 bases, with 12 bases left between them. The germline V gene has CDR1 LGHNA and CDR2 YSLEER. The CDR3 sequence is 15 residues long. CDR3 DNA sequence: TGCGCCAGCAGCCATTTGGAGGGTGGCTCCTACGAGCAGTACTTC. It translates to CASSHLEGGSYEQYF.

The chain links TRBV4-2 to TRBJ2-7, with D maybe TRBD1 (6 bases). Germline lookup yields CDR1 LGHNA and CDR2 YNFKEQ. The CDR3 spans 14 residues. Trimming took off 0 bases at V and 3 bases at J, with 9 bases between the two ends. This chain's CDR3 is CASSQDQGNYEQYF. In DNA, the CDR3 is TGTGCCAGCAGCCAAGATCAGGGGAACTACGAGCAGTACTTC.

The chain couples TRBV3-1 to TRBJ2-7; D unclear. CDR3 length: 14 amino acids. Per the germline V gene, CDR1 is LGHDT and CDR2 is YNNKEL (reference sequence). V was pared by 5 bases and J by 2 bases, with 13 bases between. The CDR3 sequence: CASSGTSSAYEQYF. DNA of the CDR3: TGTGCCAGCAGCGGTACATCGTCCGCCTACGAGCAGTACTTC.

This clonotype was picked up a small number of times. The chain combines TRBV6-2 or TRBV6-3 with TRBJ2-1; D is perhaps TRBD2 (6 bases). This CDR3 is 14 amino acids long. Germline CDR1 and CDR2: MNHEY and SVGEGT. The V end lost 3 bases, the J end lost 5 bases, and 11 bases lay between the germline ends. The DNA for the CDR3 is TGTGCCAGCAGTTATCTAGCGCGGGACAATGAGCAGTTCTTC. Its protein product is CASSYLARDNEQFF.

This clonotype was found once. Sequence at one end of the junction differs from germline and may be a read error. J is TRBJ2-4 and V is TRBV28; perhaps D is TRBD1 or TRBD2 (5 bases each). The J call may be incorrect, as the DNA end agrees better with TRBJ2-7. This CDR3 is built from 12 residues. Per the germline V gene, CDR1 is MDHEN and CDR2 is SYDVKM. CDR3 in DNA: TGTGCCAGCGGTTTGGGGGACTACGAGCAGTACTTC. Amino acid sequence: CASGLGDYEQYF.